The following is a T cell receptor (beta chain) sequence with its context. Its antigen is still unknown. No base quality values were provided; no much bigger clone lies one nucleotide off. This record comes from a study of cytomegalovirus exposure and HLA in healthy donors (dated by TCRdb to about 2017). Study-level background: A later analysis indicated that the roughly 120 validation repertoires were generated on the platform also employed for the approximately 700 repertoires of the first cohort. The aim of the study was to test whether cataloging public T cell receptors could identify signatures of past pathogen exposure. Besides the first cohort of more than 650 subjects, a separate validation cohort made up of 120 or so different subjects was used. The study combined high-throughput TCR immunosequencing, statistical association of individual TCRs with disease status, and machine learning to predict cytomegalovirus infection status. The full study reports these points: In vitro tests confirmed that a few of the cytomegalovirus-associated TCR beta chains recognize cytomegalovirus antigens. The study listed 164 TCR beta chains as associated with cytomegalovirus. The authors suggested that the approach could potentially be generalized to other disease states and immunological phenotypes. A later analysis had no HLA typing for the validation cohort, so co-occurrence there was scored across all 130 or so repertoires. Most TCR sequences were seen in very few donors, while some public TCRs were found in many individuals. The classifier was reported to diagnose cytomegalovirus status with high specificity and sensitivity in both the original and validation cohorts. Of the cluster scores, 90% to 95% were above 0 in a later analysis, which found that TCRs clustered in the first cohort also tended to co-occur in the 95 to 150 validation repertoires.

Separate from the roughly 650-subject first cohort, the validation cohort of 95 to 150 subjects was the group to which the donors belonged. The method was the immunoSEQ multiplex PCR assay. The source study handled its data this way. A statistical classification framework was built for diagnosing cytomegalovirus status from the catalog of TCR beta chain sequences. TCRdb limited this immuneACCESS table to in-frame rearrangements with V and J called. A share of clones is missing; checked studies link under half to unresolved V genes, and the rest is unexplained. V, J and clone size reflect that table, while D and trimming were determined from the DNA. This sample gives about 160,000 clones in total; about 95% of them show up just once. The top ten clones comprise 0.89% of the sample. At the junction V is shortened by 0 bases and J by 10 bases, with 7 bases in between. From cysteine to phenylalanine, the CDR3 is 12 amino acids long. CDR3 DNA only is kept here, 36 bases in frame from base 1. From the germline V gene, CDR1 is SGHRS and CDR2 is YFSETQ.

Sequencing was done on a sample of PBMCs. This TCR derives from a woman aged 18-35 years in good health and CMV-seronegative. The sequence joins TRBV5-1 to TRBJ1-4; no D gene can be assigned with confidence. Here the CDR3 is given as CASSLGAGKLFF. The DNA reads as follows: TGCGCCAGCAGCTTGGGGGCGGGAAAACTGTTTTTT.